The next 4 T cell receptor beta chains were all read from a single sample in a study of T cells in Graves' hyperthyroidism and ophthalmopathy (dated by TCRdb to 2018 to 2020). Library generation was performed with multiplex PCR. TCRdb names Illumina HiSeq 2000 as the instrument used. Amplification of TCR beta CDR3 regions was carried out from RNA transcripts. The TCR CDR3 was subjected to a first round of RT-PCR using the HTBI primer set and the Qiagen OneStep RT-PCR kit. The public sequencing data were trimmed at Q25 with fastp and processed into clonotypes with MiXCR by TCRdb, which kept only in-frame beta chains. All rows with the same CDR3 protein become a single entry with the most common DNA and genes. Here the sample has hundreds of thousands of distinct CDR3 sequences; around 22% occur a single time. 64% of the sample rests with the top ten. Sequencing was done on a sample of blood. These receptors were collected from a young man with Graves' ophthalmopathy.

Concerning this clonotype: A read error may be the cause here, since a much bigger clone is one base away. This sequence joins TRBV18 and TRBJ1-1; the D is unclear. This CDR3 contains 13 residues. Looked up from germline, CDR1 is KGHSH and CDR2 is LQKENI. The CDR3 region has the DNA TGTGCCAGCTCCCTACTTTTGAACGCTGAAGCTTTCTTT. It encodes CASSLLLNAEAFF. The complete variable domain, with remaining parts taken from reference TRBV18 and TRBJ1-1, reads NAGVMQNPRHLVRRRGQEARLRCSPMKGHSHVYWYRQLPEEGLKFMVYLQKENIIDESGMPKERFSAEFPKEGPSILRIQQVVRGDSAAYFCASSLLLNAEAFFGQGTRLTVV.

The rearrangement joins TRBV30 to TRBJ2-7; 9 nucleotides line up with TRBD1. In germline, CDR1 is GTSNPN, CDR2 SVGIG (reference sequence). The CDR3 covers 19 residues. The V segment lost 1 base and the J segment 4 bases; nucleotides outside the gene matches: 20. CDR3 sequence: CAWSGRGYLQGARKYEQYF. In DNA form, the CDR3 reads TGTGCCTGGAGTGGGAGAGGATACCTACAGGGGGCGCGAAAATACGAGCAGTACTTC.

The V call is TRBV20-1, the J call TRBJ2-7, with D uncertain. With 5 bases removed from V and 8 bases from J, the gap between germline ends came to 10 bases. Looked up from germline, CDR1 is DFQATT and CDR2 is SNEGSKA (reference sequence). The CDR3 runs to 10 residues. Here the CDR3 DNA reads TGCAGTGCTGGGTTTAAGCAGCAGTACTTC. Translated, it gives CSAGFKQQYF.

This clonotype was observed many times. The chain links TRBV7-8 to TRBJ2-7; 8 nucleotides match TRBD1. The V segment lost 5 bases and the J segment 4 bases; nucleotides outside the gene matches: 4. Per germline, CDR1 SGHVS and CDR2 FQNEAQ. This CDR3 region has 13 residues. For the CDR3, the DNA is TGTGCCAGCAGCCGGGACAGGCTATACGAGCAGTACTTC. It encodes CASSRDRLYEQYF.